The 26 T cell receptor beta chains below all came from one sample that was sequenced in a study of OX40 agonist ivuxolimab in advanced cancers. TCRdb's copy holds only in-frame clones and misses some; the assay was immunoSEQ multiplex PCR. The data hold tens of thousands of clones, with about 91% observed a single time. Sequencing was performed on CD4+ or CD8+ T cells sorted from blood, taken in a trial of the OX40 agonist ivuxolimab. The receptors were gathered from an adult with an advanced solid tumor such as melanoma, head and neck, liver or kidney cancer.

The chain combines TRBV12-5 with TRBJ2-2, with 9 bases fitting TRBD1. V lost 7 bases, J lost 1 base, and 4 bases stayed unmatched. CDR1 is LGHNT, CDR2 FRNRAP, per germline. The CDR3 runs to 15 residues. This CDR3 is CASAGTGLNTGELFF. The CDR3 DNA reads as TGTGCTAGTGCCGGGACAGGGTTGAACACCGGGGAGCTGTTTTTT. The entire variable domain, with the rest obtained from reference TRBV12-5 and TRBJ2-2, is as follows: DARVTQTPRHKVTEMGQEVTMRCQPILGHNTVFWYRQTMMQGLELLAYFRNRAPLDDSGMPKDRFSAEMPDATLATLKIQPSEPRDSAVYFCASAGTGLNTGELFFGEGSRLTVL.

V usage is TRBV4-1 and J usage is TRBJ2-3, with TRBD1 matching 10 bases. The CDR3 runs 18 residues. Germline V gene data show CDR1 as MGHRA and CDR2 as YSYEKL. V was pared by 1 base and J by 6 bases, with 13 bases of the junction left unmatched. Here the CDR3 DNA reads TGCGCCAGCAGCCAAGGGAGTCCGGGACAGGGGAGTGTTGATACGCAGTATTTT. It codes for CASSQGSPGQGSVDTQYF.

CDR3 DNA: TGTGCCAGCAGCTTGTTCATGAGGGGGGCGTACGAGCAGTACTTC. This codes for CASSLFMRGAYEQYF. V usage is TRBV5-4 and J usage is TRBJ2-7; D may correspond to TRBD1 or TRBD2 (6 bases each). The CDR3 contains 15 residues. The V end lost 1 base, the J end lost 4 bases, and 15 bases lay between the germline ends. Per the germline V gene, CDR1 is SGHNT and CDR2 is YYREEE (reference sequence).

For the CDR3, the DNA is TGTGCCAGCAGCCAAGAGGCGCGGTTTGGAGAGACCCAGTACTTC. Its translation: CASSQEARFGETQYF. This chain connects TRBV4-2 to TRBJ2-5; D uncertain. This CDR3 is 15 amino acids long. The ends were cut back, 0 bases at V and 4 bases at J, with 12 bases in the middle. Germline V gene data show CDR1 as LGHNA and CDR2 as YNFKEQ.

The V call is TRBV7-2, the J call TRBJ2-6; D call uncertain. This CDR3 is 13 amino acids long. Between the trimmed V and J ends, which lost 7 bases and 0 bases, there was a span of 4 bases. Germline loops: CDR1 SGHTA, CDR2 FQGNSA. The CDR3: CASTRSGANVLTF. As DNA, the CDR3 is TGTGCCAGCACCCGCTCTGGGGCCAACGTCCTGACTTTC.

This rearrangement joins TRBV6-6 to TRBJ1-3; TRBD1 is a possible D gene (5 bases). Trimming removed 2 bases at V and 6 bases at J, with 14 bases between. Germline CDR1 reads MNHNY; CDR2 reads SVGAGI (reference sequence). The CDR3 covers 15 residues. The CDR3, as DNA: TGTGCCAGCAGTTACGCGGCAGGGTCACAAAACACCATATATTTT. Protein sequence: CASSYAAGSQNTIYF.

The chain has TRBV11-2 and TRBJ2-1; 7 bases are a match to TRBD2. CDR3 length: 15 residues. Germline CDR1 is SGHAT and CDR2 is FQNNGV. The junction had 4 bases not matched to a gene; V was cut back by 1 base and J by 4 bases. This CDR3 is CASSLGGSTYNEQFF. CDR3 coding DNA: TGTGCCAGCAGCTTAGGCGGGAGTACGTACAATGAGCAGTTCTTC.

The chain has TRBV19 and TRBJ2-5, with TRBD2 matching over 7 bases. Germline V gene data show CDR1 as LNHDA and CDR2 as SQIVND (reference sequence). The CDR3 is 15 amino acids. V shed 4 bases, J shed 1 base, and the junction held 6 bases outside the gene matches. The CDR3 spells CASSTAGTTQETQYF. CDR3 bases: TGTGCCAGTAGTACTGCCGGGACTACCCAAGAGACCCAGTACTTC.

V and J are TRBV15 and TRBJ2-1; a weak D match, TRBD2 (6 bases). Trimming cost V 0 bases and J 6 bases, with 21 bases left between them. The length of the CDR3 is 18 residues. Germline CDR1 reads LNHNV; CDR2 reads YYDKDF (reference sequence). The CDR3 sequence: CATSREQTLLARRNEQFF. The CDR3 DNA reads TGTGCCACCAGCAGAGAACAAACGCTTCTAGCGCGACGCAATGAGCAGTTCTTC.

The chain uses TRBV13 and TRBJ2-2, with D possibly matching TRBD2 (6 bases). Germline V gene sequence: CDR1 PRHDT, CDR2 FYEKMQ (reference sequence). There are 17 residues in the CDR3. Trimming stripped 0 bases from V and 3 bases from J, with 14 bases between. The CDR3 is CASSLGLGGMDTGELFF. CDR3 DNA sequence: TGTGCCAGCAGCTTAGGTTTAGGCGGGATGGACACCGGGGAGCTGTTTTTT. Full variable domain (missing parts from reference TRBV13 and TRBJ2-2): AAGVIQSPRHLIKEKRETATLKCYPIPRHDTVYWYQQGPGQDPQFLISFYEKMQSDKGSIPDRFSAQQFSDYHSELNMSSLELGDSALYFCASSLGLGGMDTGELFFGEGSRLTVL.

Only a few counts were recorded for this clone. The J gene is TRBJ1-2, the V gene TRBV9, with 10 nucleotides matching TRBD1. This CDR3 spans 16 amino acids. Germline lookup yields CDR1 SGDLS and CDR2 YYNGEE. V lost 0 bases, J lost 5 bases, and 7 bases stayed unmatched. This CDR3 reads CASSVDPDRGHYGYTF. The CDR3 bases are TGTGCCAGCAGCGTAGACCCTGACAGGGGGCATTATGGCTACACCTTC.

DNA for the CDR3: TGTGCCTGGACCTCTAGTGGCACTGAAGCTTTCTTT. Its translation is CAWTSSGTEAFF. The chain couples TRBV30 to TRBJ1-1; D call uncertain. V was clipped by 4 bases and J by 4 bases, with 10 bases between them. CDR1 is GTSNPN and CDR2 is SVGIG in the germline V gene (reference sequence). The CDR3 totals 12 residues.

The chain has TRBV10-2 and TRBJ2-4; D may correspond to TRBD1 or TRBD2 (5 bases each). The V gene lost 4 bases and the J gene lost 8 bases, with 12 bases spanning the gap. The CDR3 loop spans 13 amino acids. Germline V gives CDR1 WSHSY, CDR2 SAAADI. The chain's CDR3 is CASSAGQGDIQYF. The CDR3 bases are TGCGCCAGCAGTGCGGGGCAGGGAGACATTCAGTACTTC.

The chain employs TRBV5-6 and TRBJ2-7; the match to TRBD1 covers 9 bases. This CDR3 is built from 14 residues. From germline, CDR1 is SGHDT and CDR2 YYEEEE. The V segment lost 7 bases and the J segment 4 bases; nucleotides outside the gene matches: 9. The CDR3 sequence: CASRFGTGFYEQYF. The CDR3 bases are TGTGCCAGCCGGTTTGGGACAGGGTTTTACGAGCAGTACTTC.

DNA for the CDR3: TGCAGCGCAGGGGCCCAGATGAACACCGGGGAGCTGTTTTTT. Residues: CSAGAQMNTGELFF. This rearrangement joins TRBV29-1 to TRBJ2-2; D might be TRBD1 (6 bases). Trimming shortened V by 7 bases and J by 1 base, and 13 bases separated the two germline ends. Germline V gene data show CDR1 as SQVTM and CDR2 as ANQGSEA. CDR3 length: 14 residues.

CDR3 protein: CASSLASGVYNEQFF. The CDR3, as DNA: TGTGCCAGCAGCTTAGCTAGCGGGGTTTACAATGAGCAGTTCTTC. This chain connects TRBV11-3 to TRBJ2-1; 9 bases align to TRBD2. The CDR3 consists of 15 residues. Germline V gene data show CDR1 as SGHNT and CDR2 as YENEEA. The ends lost 1 base at V and 4 bases at J; junction bases unmatched: 2.

The chain recombines TRBV6-5 with TRBJ1-1; D is undetermined. Trimming removed 6 bases from V and 1 base from J, with 12 bases in between. Germline CDR1 is MNHEY and CDR2 is SVGAGI. This CDR3 is built from 14 residues. The CDR3 loop is CASSPIIGNTEAFF. Here the CDR3 DNA reads TGTGCCAGCAGCCCCATTATCGGGAACACTGAAGCTTTCTTT.

This chain connects TRBV9 to TRBJ2-5; TRBD2 aligns across 8 bases. The end of the DNA fits TRBJ2-7 better, so the J call may be wrong. The CDR3 has 18 amino acids. Germline CDR1 is SGDLS and CDR2 is YYNGEE. This CDR3 reads CASSAREGLGPGSYEQYF. The CDR3 bases are TGTGCCAGCAGCGCCCGTGAGGGACTAGGTCCCGGCTCCTACGAGCAGTACTTC.

This CDR3 reads CASSLQGYTEAFF. The CDR3 DNA is TGTGCCAGCAGCCTACAGGGGTACACTGAAGCTTTCTTT. V is TRBV25-1 and J is TRBJ1-1, with 7 positions matching TRBD1. V trimming: 6 bases; J trimming: 3 bases; junction bases outside the gene matches: 4. This CDR3 has 13 residues. The germline V gene encodes CDR1 MGHDK and CDR2 SYGVNS. Together with reference TRBV25-1 and TRBJ1-1, the CDR3 gives the full variable domain: EADIYQTPRYLVIGTGKKITLECSQTMGHDKMYWYQQDPGMELHLIHYSYGVNSTEKGDLSSESTVSRIRTEHFPLTLESARPSHTSQYLCASSLQGYTEAFFGQGTRLTVV.

V and J are TRBV5-1 and TRBJ2-1; weak D call: TRBD2 (6 bases). This CDR3 is 13 amino acids long. Trimming removed 0 bases at V and 9 bases at J, with 10 bases between. Germline V gene lookup returns CDR1 SGHRS and CDR2 YFSETQ. The CDR3 spells CASSLAGDGEQFF. CDR3 nucleotide sequence: TGCGCCAGCAGCTTGGCGGGGGACGGTGAGCAGTTCTTC.

The rearrangement uses TRBV7-8 and TRBJ2-5; TRBD2 aligns across 7 bases. The junction had 16 bases not matched to a gene; V was cut back by 5 bases and J by 4 bases. The CDR3 has 17 amino acids. Germline values: CDR1 SGHVS, CDR2 FQNEAQ. The CDR3 loop is CASSLFSGGRASETQYF. The CDR3 nucleotides are TGTGCCAGCAGCCTGTTTTCGGGAGGTCGCGCATCAGAGACCCAGTACTTC.

The chain is built from TRBV9 and TRBJ2-7; TRBD2 might be the D (6 bases). The V gene lost 4 bases and the J gene lost 3 bases, with 20 bases spanning the gap. Germline lookup yields CDR1 SGDLS and CDR2 YYNGEE. The CDR3 runs 16 residues. The CDR3 nucleotides are TGTGCCAGCAGCAGGGACTTGGGGACGGGGCACTACGAGCAGTACTTC. Its translation: CASSRDLGTGHYEQYF.

This chain connects TRBV11-3 to TRBJ2-1; TRBD2 matches at 9 bases. V shed 5 bases and J 0 bases; nucleotides not matched to a gene: 2. The CDR3 runs 15 residues. The germline V gene encodes CDR1 SGHNT and CDR2 YENEEA. The CDR3: CASSLSGSSYNEQFF. The CDR3 DNA reads TGTGCCAGCAGCCTTAGCGGGAGCTCCTACAATGAGCAGTTCTTC.

J is TRBJ1-4 and V is TRBV7-2; unclear D gene. CDR1 SGHTA and CDR2 FQGNSA come from the germline V gene. Trimming left V 6 bases short and J 0 bases short, with 8 bases between. The CDR3 covers 14 residues. Here the CDR3 reads CASRGGSTNEKLFF. The CDR3 region has the DNA TGTGCCAGCAGGGGTGGGTCAACTAATGAAAAACTGTTTTTT.

This clone appeared a single time. The DNA for the CDR3 is TGTGCCAGCAGTGTTGAGGGACAGGTAATAAATGAGCAGTTCTTC. Protein: CASSVEGQVINEQFF. This chain connects TRBV2 to TRBJ2-1; 8 bases are a match to TRBD1. This CDR3 is built from 15 residues. Trimming at V came to 4 bases and at J to 7 bases, leaving 9 bases not matched to a gene. CDR1 is SNHLY and CDR2 is FYNNEI in the germline V gene.

This chain joins TRBV10-3 and TRBJ2-6, with 8 bases fitting TRBD1. Germline CDR1 and CDR2: ENHRY and SYGVKD. This CDR3 region has 20 residues. V shed 5 bases and J 2 bases; nucleotides not matched to a gene: 17. In nucleotides, the CDR3 is TGTGCCATCAGTCCCGTAATGGGACAGGCTTCTTCAGCTGGGGCCAACGTCCTGACTTTC. Translating gives CAISPVMGQASSAGANVLTF.